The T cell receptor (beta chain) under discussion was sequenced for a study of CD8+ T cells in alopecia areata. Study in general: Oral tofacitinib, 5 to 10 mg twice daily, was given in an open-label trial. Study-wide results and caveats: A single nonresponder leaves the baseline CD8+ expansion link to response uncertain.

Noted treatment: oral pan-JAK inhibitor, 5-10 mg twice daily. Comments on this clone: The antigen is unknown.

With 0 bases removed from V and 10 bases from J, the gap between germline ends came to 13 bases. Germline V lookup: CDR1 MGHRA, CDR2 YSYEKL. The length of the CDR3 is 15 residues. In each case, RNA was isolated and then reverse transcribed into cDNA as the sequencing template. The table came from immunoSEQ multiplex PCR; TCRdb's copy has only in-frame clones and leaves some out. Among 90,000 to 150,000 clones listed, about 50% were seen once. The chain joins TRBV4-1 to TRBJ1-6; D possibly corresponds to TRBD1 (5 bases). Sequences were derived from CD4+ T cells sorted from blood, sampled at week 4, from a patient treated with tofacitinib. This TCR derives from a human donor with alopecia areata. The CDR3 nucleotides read TGCGCCAGCAGCCAAGATGGGGCCTCCAGATCACCCCTCCACTTT. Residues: CASSQDGASRSPLHF.